The 3 T cell receptor beta chains listed next were all sequenced from one sample in a study of blood T cell repertoires in COVID-19 (dated by TCRdb to the early 2020s). Library generation was performed with the immunoSEQ multiplex PCR assay. Not all clones reach the TCRdb copy of this immuneACCESS table, which keeps in-frame sequences only. Checked studies attribute under half of the gap to unresolved V genes and leave the rest unexplained. The sample table records around 370,000 clones; roughly 90% of these occur just once. About 7% of the sample comes from the top ten. The source material was peripheral blood. Every receptor here comes from a woman between 65 and 79 years old with COVID-19, enrolled during active disease.

This rearrangement joins TRBV27 to TRBJ2-7; TRBD1 matches at 7 bases. The germline gives CDR1 MNHEY, CDR2 SMNVEV (reference sequence). V was clipped by 3 bases and J by 4 bases; unmatched bases: 3. CDR3 length: 13 amino acids. The CDR3 coding sequence is TGTGCCAGCAGTTTTGGACAGGTTTACGAGCAGTACTTC. Translating it yields CASSFGQVYEQYF.

This clone was observed a few times. The chain employs TRBV6-2 or TRBV6-3 and TRBJ1-1, with D maybe TRBD1 (5 bases). This CDR3 comprises 14 residues. V was cut by 3 bases and J by 3 bases, with 11 bases left in between. Germline V gene lookup returns CDR1 MNHEY and CDR2 SVGEGT. This CDR3 reads CASSYWSTDTEAFF. The CDR3 DNA sequence: TGTGCCAGCAGTTATTGGTCGACAGACACTGAAGCTTTCTTT.

The CDR3 is CASSFPTEFNYGYTF. The CDR3 nucleotides read TGTGCCAGCAGTTTTCCCACGGAGTTCAACTATGGCTACACCTTC. The genes are TRBV28 and TRBJ1-2; D remains ambiguous. Germline assignment: CDR1 MDHEN and CDR2 SYDVKM. V lost 3 bases to trimming and J lost 2 bases, with 13 bases between them. The length of the CDR3 is 15 residues.